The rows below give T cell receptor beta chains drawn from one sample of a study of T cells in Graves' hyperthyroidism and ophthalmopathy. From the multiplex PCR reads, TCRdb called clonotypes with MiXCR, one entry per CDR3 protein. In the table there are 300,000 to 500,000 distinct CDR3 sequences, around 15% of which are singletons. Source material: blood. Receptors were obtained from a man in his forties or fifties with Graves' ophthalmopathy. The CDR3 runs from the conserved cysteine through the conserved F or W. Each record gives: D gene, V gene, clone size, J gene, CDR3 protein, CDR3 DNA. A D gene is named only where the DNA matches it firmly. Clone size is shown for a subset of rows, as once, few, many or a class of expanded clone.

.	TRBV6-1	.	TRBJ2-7	CASSGNSLSYEQYF	TGTGCCAGCAGCGGGAATTCCCTCTCCTACGAGCAGTACTTC
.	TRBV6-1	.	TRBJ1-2	CASSLKSLTGSGYTF	TGTGCCAGCAGTTTAAAGAGTTTAACAGGGTCTGGCTACACCTTC
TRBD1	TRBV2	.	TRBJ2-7	CASPRTGVGNEQYF	TGTGCCAGCCCCCGAACAGGGGTCGGCAACGAGCAGTACTTC
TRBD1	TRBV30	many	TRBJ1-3	CAWSQGTAGNTIYF	TGTGCCTGGAGCCAAGGGACAGCTGGAAACACCATATATTTT
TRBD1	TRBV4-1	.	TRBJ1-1	CASSNTGTGTILTEAFF	TGCGCCAGCAGTAACACCGGGACAGGGACAATTCTAACTGAAGCTTTCTTT
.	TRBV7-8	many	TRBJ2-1	CASSLADNEQFF	TGTGCCAGCAGCTTGGCGGACAATGAGCAGTTCTTC
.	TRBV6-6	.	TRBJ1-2	CASSYGEYGYTF	TGTGCCAGCAGTTACGGGGAGTATGGCTACACCTTC
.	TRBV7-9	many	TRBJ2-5	CASSLLWETQYF	TGTGCCAGCAGCTTATTGTGGGAGACCCAGTACTTC
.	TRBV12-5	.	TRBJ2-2	CASGLLSEANTGELFF	TGTGCTAGTGGTTTACTGTCGGAAGCGAACACCGGGGAGCTGTTTTTT
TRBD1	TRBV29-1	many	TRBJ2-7	CSARTGDYEQYF	TGCAGCGCCAGGACAGGGGACTACGAGCAGTACTTC
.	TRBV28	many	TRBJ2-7	CASSLSGGTDEQYF	TGTGCCAGCAGTTTGTCGGGGGGCACGGACGAGCAGTACTTC
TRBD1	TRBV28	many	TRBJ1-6	CASSPGTGSNSPLHF	TGTGCCAGCAGTCCCGGGACAGGGAGTAATTCACCCCTCCACTTT
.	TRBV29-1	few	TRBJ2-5	CSVGDEGYRSQETQYF	TGCAGCGTAGGTGACGAAGGTTACAGGAGCCAAGAGACCCAGTACTTC
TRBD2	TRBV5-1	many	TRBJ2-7	CASSSVSGASYEQYF	TGCGCCAGCAGCTCAGTTAGCGGGGCTTCCTACGAGCAGTACTTC
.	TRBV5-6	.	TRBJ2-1	CASSTGNAPNYNEQSF	TGTGCCAGCAGCACGGGTAATGCCCCCAACTACAATGAGCAGTCCTTC
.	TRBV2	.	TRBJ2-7	CASSGKAESTLHQYEQYF	TGTGCCAGCAGTGGGAAGGCGGAATCGACACTCCACCAATACGAGCAGTACTTC
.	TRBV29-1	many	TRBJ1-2	CSAGSRTNYGYTF	TGCAGCGCCGGATCGCGGACGAACTATGGCTACACCTTC
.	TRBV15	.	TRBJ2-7	CATSSLFNSYEQYF	TGTGCCACCAGCAGCTTATTTAACTCCTACGAGCAGTACTTC
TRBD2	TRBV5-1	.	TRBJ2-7	CASSLGAGAPHEQYF	TGCGCCAGCAGCTTGGGGGCGGGAGCTCCGCACGAGCAGTACTTC
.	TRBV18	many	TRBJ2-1	CASSARTENEQFF	TGTGCCAGCTCAGCAAGGACGGAAAATGAGCAGTTCTTC
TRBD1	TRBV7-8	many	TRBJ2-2	CASRTDRATGELFF	TGTGCCAGCAGGACGGACAGGGCCACCGGGGAGCTGTTTTTT
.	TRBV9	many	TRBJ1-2	CASTANSVAGYTF	TGTGCCAGCACAGCAAACTCGGTAGCTGGCTACACCTTC
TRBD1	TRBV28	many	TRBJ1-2	CASKDRGRSGYTF	TGTGCCAGCAAGGACAGGGGGCGAAGTGGCTACACCTTC
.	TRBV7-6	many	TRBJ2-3	CASSSRTRTDTQYF	TGTGCCAGCAGCTCGAGAACAAGGACAGATACGCAGTATTTT
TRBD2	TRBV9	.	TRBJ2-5	CASSVSGSPETQYF	TGTGCCAGCAGCGTCAGCGGGAGCCCAGAGACCCAGTACTTC
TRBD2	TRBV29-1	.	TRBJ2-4	CSAKGIAGGNIQYF	TGCAGCGCTAAGGGAATAGCGGGAGGAAACATTCAGTACTTC
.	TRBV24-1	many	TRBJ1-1	CATSDRGGVGDEAFF	TGTGCCACCAGTGATCGGGGGGGCGTCGGCGATGAAGCTTTCTTT
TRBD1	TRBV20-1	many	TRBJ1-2	CSATGGESYGYTF	TGCAGTGCTACAGGGGGCGAATCCTATGGCTACACCTTC
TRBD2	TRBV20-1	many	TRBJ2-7	CSATSSGYEQYF	TGCAGTGCTACATCTAGCGGCTACGAGCAGTACTTC
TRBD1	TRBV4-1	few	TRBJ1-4	CASSQDDRENEKLFF	TGCGCCAGCAGCCAAGACGACAGGGAAAATGAAAAACTGTTTTTT
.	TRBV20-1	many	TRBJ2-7	CSARTTFLGGTYEQYF	TGCAGTGCTAGAACCACATTCCTGGGCGGCACCTACGAGCAGTACTTC
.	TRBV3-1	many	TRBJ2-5	CASSQDRVVETQYF	TGTGCCAGCAGCCAAGATAGAGTTGTGGAGACCCAGTACTTC
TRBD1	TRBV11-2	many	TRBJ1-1	CASSSTGADEAFF	TGTGCCAGCAGCTCGACAGGGGCGGATGAAGCTTTCTTT
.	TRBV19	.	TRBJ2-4	CASRHSELAKNIQYF	TGTGCCAGTAGACATTCCGAACTAGCCAAAAACATTCAGTACTTC
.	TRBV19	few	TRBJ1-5	CASSIEGTSNQPQHF	TGTGCCAGTAGTATCGAGGGAACAAGCAATCAGCCCCAGCATTTT
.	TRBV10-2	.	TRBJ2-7	CASTGWGSYEQYF	TGCGCCAGCACAGGGTGGGGCTCCTACGAGCAGTACTTC
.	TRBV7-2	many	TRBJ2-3	CASSLGYTASSTDTQYF	TGTGCCAGCAGCTTAGGTTATACAGCGAGCAGCACAGATACGCAGTATTTT
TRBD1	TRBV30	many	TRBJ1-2	CAWRSQDRGHYGYTF	TGTGCCTGGAGAAGTCAGGACAGGGGGCACTATGGCTACACCTTC
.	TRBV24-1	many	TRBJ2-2	CATSVTGELFF	TGTGCCACCAGTGTGACCGGGGAGCTGTTTTTT
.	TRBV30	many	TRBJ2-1	CAWSKSGNEQFF	TGTGCCTGGAGTAAAAGTGGCAATGAGCAGTTCTTC
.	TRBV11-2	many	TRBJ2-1	CASSLGAFGYNEQFF	TGTGCCAGCAGCTTGGGGGCATTCGGGTACAATGAGCAGTTCTTC
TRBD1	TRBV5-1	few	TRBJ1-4	CASSSDRGRNEKLFF	TGCGCCAGCAGCTCTGACAGGGGGAGGAATGAAAAACTGTTTTTT
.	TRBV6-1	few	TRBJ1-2	CASSPGGSQANYGYTF	TGTGCCAGCAGTCCCGGGGGCAGTCAAGCTAACTATGGCTACACCTTC
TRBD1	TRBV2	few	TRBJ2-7	CASRETGFLSYEQYF	TGTGCCAGCAGAGAGACAGGGTTTCTGTCCTACGAGCAGTACTTC
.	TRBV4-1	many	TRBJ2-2	CASSHVPETTGELFF	TGCGCCAGCAGCCACGTCCCCGAAACCACCGGGGAGCTGTTTTTT
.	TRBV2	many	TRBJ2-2	CATFGENTGELFF	TGTGCCACCTTTGGGGAGAACACCGGGGAGCTGTTTTTT
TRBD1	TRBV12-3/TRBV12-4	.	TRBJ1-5	CASSYQMDRNNQPQNF	TGTGCCAGCAGTTACCAAATGGACAGGAACAATCAGCCCCAGAATTTT
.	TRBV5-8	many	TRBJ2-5	CASAHGGTQETQYF	TGTGCCAGTGCCCATGGCGGGACTCAAGAGACCCAGTACTTC
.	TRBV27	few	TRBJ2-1	CASSLIGGQRENEQFF	TGTGCCAGCAGTTTAATTGGGGGCCAGAGAGAAAATGAGCAGTTCTTC
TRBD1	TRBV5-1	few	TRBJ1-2	CASSGDGTANYGYTF	TGCGCCAGCAGCGGCGACGGGACAGCTAACTATGGCTACACCTTC
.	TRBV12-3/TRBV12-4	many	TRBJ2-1	CASSADSASSYNEQFF	TGTGCCAGCAGTGCAGATAGTGCGAGCTCCTACAATGAGCAGTTCTTC
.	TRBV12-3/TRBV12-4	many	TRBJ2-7	CASSLMGHLYEQYF	TGTGCCAGCAGTTTGATGGGACACCTCTACGAGCAGTACTTC
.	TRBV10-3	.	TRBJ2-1	CAISEGSRVHEQFF	TGTGCCATCAGTGAGGGGTCCAGAGTCCATGAGCAGTTCTTC
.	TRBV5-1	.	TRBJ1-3	CASSLLRPSGNTIYF	TGCGCCAGCAGCTTGTTGCGCCCCTCTGGAAACACCATATATTTT
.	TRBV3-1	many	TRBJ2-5	CASSQPGAGETQYF	TGTGCCAGCAGCCAACCGGGAGCCGGGGAGACCCAGTACTTC